Presented here are 12 T cell receptor beta chains from one specimen sequenced in a study of T cells in Graves' hyperthyroidism and ophthalmopathy. TCR beta CDR3 regions were amplified from RNA. With the HTBI primer set, the TCR CDR3 went through a first round of RT-PCR. TCRdb itself ran the multiplex PCR reads through MiXCR, one entry per CDR3 protein. The sample records 660,000 or so distinct CDR3 sequences, 20% to 25% being singletons. Input material: blood. Receptors were obtained from a man aged 25 to 40 with Graves' ophthalmopathy.

In its sample, this clonotype was seen a few times. The chain couples TRBV6-1 to TRBJ2-7, with 8 bases fitting TRBD2. Germline values: CDR1 MNHNS, CDR2 SASEGT. V gave up 7 bases and J gave up 4 bases; unmatched junction bases: 15. The CDR3 totals 16 residues. This CDR3 reads CASKPGPELAAYEQYF. CDR3 nucleotides: TGTGCCAGCAAACCTGGGCCGGAACTAGCGGCATACGAGCAGTACTTC.

The sample holds many counts of this clonotype. The V call is TRBV20-1, the J call TRBJ2-7; D might be TRBD2 (5 bases). V was pared by 4 bases and J by 4 bases, with 14 bases between. CDR1 DFQATT and CDR2 SNEGSKA come from the germline V gene (reference sequence). The CDR3 spans 13 residues. The CDR3 DNA sequence: TGCAGTGCTAAGCCCGCCGGAGGATACGAGCAGTACTTC. Protein: CSAKPAGGYEQYF.

This clonotype was seen many times. This chain uses TRBV28 with TRBJ2-1; TRBD2 agrees at 9 bases. Germline V lookup: CDR1 MDHEN, CDR2 SYDVKM. Germline trimming cut 6 bases from V and 4 bases from J; bases unmatched to any gene: 10. This CDR3 has 16 residues. Here the CDR3 reads CASSLIAGESYNEQFF. In nucleotides, the CDR3 is TGTGCCAGCAGCCTGATAGCGGGAGAGTCGTACAATGAGCAGTTCTTC.

Points on this clonotype: A much more abundant neighbour one base away suggests this may be a read error. The chain recombines TRBV24-1 with TRBJ1-1; 9 bases are shared with TRBD1. The V gene's germline CDR1 is KGHDR and CDR2 SFDVKD. J gave up 12 bases and V 4 bases, and 2 bases lay outside the gene matches. The CDR3 totals 11 residues. Here the CDR3 reads CATSEGTGTFF. The CDR3 DNA reads TGTGCCACCAGTGAGGGGACAGGGACTTTCTTT.

Only a few counts were recorded for this clonotype. The chain has TRBV18 and TRBJ2-6, with D possibly being TRBD2 (5 bases). The CDR3 extends over 16 amino acids. V was clipped by 6 bases and J by 0 bases, with 12 bases between them. Germline-derived CDR1 and CDR2 are KGHSH and LQKENI. CDR3 in amino acids: CASSGLRGSGANVLTF. The DNA of the CDR3 is TGTGCCAGCTCGGGCCTCCGGGGCTCTGGGGCCAACGTCCTGACTTTC.

The rearrangement joins TRBV6-1 to TRBJ1-1, with a weak D call TRBD1 (5 bases). CDR3 length: 14 amino acids. Per germline, CDR1 MNHNS and CDR2 SASEGT. The germline V and J ends were trimmed by 5 bases and 3 bases, with 13 bases remaining between them. The CDR3 DNA is TGTGCCAGCAGTCGGGACCTGGGAGACACTGAAGCTTTCTTT. Translated: CASSRDLGDTEAFF.

The V and J genes are TRBV19 and TRBJ1-1, with TRBD1 as a possible D gene (6 bases). The V end lost 1 base, the J end lost 1 base, and 7 bases lay between the germline ends. Germline lookup yields CDR1 LNHDA and CDR2 SQIVND (reference sequence). The CDR3 sequence is 14 residues long. The CDR3 DNA sequence: TGTGCCAGTAGTATAGCAGGGGCGAACACTGAAGCTTTCTTT. It specifies CASSIAGANTEAFF.

This clonotype was counted between two and nine times. This CDR3 reads CASTYNKNTGELFF. The CDR3 nucleotides read TGTGCCAGCACCTACAACAAGAACACCGGGGAGCTGTTTTTT. V gene TRBV27 combines with J gene TRBJ2-2; D gene unclear. V lost 7 bases and J lost 1, with 10 bases in between. The germline V gene has CDR1 MNHEY and CDR2 SMNVEV (reference sequence). The CDR3 spans 14 residues.

The sample holds many counts of this clonotype. The chain is built from TRBV28 and TRBJ2-7, with 10 bases lining up with TRBD1. V gave up 5 bases and J gave up 6 bases; unmatched junction bases: 7. The CDR3 is 14 residues long. Per the germline V gene, CDR1 is MDHEN and CDR2 is SYDVKM. The DNA of the CDR3 is TGTGCCAGCAGTCTGACAGGGGGCGGCTCCGAGCAGTACTTC. This encodes CASSLTGGGSEQYF.

The rearrangement links TRBV7-2 to TRBJ2-7; the D call may be TRBD1 or TRBD2 (5 bases each). In germline, CDR1 is SGHTA, CDR2 FQGNSA. V lost 5 bases and J 1 base, leaving 15 bases between the germline ends. This CDR3 comprises 15 residues. The CDR3 coding sequence is TGTGCCAGCAGCCCACACAGGACTTTGTCCTACGAGCAGTACTTC. Translation: CASSPHRTLSYEQYF. The complete variable domain, with remaining parts taken from reference TRBV7-2 and TRBJ2-7, reads GAGVSQSPSNKVTEKGKDVELRCDPISGHTALYWYRQSLGQGLEFLIYFQGNSAPDKSGLPSDRFSAERTGGSVSTLTIQRTQQEDSAVYLCASSPHRTLSYEQYFGPGTRLTVT.

This chain uses TRBV6-1 with TRBJ2-1; the D is unclear. This CDR3 spans 14 amino acids. CDR1 is MNHNS and CDR2 is SASEGT in the germline V gene. V lost 7 bases to trimming and J lost 2 bases, with 12 bases between them. As DNA, the CDR3 is TGTGCCAGCAATCGCGAAGCTACCTACAATGAGCAGTTCTTC. Amino acid sequence: CASNREATYNEQFF.

This clonotype showed up just a few times. The chain carries TRBV7-3 and TRBJ2-5; 7 nucleotides line up with TRBD2. The V gene end was trimmed by 5 bases and the J gene end by 5 bases; junction bases not matched to a gene: 5. This CDR3 region has 13 residues. Looked up from germline, CDR1 is SGHTA and CDR2 is FQGTGA. The chain's CDR3 is CASSKSGMETQYF. The CDR3 DNA sequence: TGTGCCAGCAGCAAAAGCGGGATGGAGACCCAGTACTTC.